This TCR beta chain was captured in a study of PD-L1 blockade in urothelial cancer. General study findings and limits: Durable-benefit cases showed more tumor-associated blood clone expansion at 3 weeks.

Trimming cost V 6 bases and J 0 bases, with 17 bases left between them. This CDR3 contains 16 residues. The germline gives CDR1 SGHDT, CDR2 YYEEEE. As to time point: pretreatment peripheral blood. Per-patient samples, pretreatment and on-treatment, numbered 1 to 8. Clones were sequenced by immunoSEQ multiplex PCR, and TCRdb holds only the in-frame ones, with some missing. The sample records about 63,000 clones, 81% being singletons. Details on this clone: Its cognate antigen is unknown.

This material consisted of PBMCs, taken around atezolizumab (anti-PD-L1) treatment. This TCR derives from a man aged 70 or older with urothelial cancer. The V call is TRBV5-6, the J call TRBJ2-3; D gene unclear. The CDR3 region has the DNA TGTGCCAGCACTGAAAACGGCTGGGCGAGCACAGATACGCAGTATTTT. This translates into CASTENGWASTDTQYF.